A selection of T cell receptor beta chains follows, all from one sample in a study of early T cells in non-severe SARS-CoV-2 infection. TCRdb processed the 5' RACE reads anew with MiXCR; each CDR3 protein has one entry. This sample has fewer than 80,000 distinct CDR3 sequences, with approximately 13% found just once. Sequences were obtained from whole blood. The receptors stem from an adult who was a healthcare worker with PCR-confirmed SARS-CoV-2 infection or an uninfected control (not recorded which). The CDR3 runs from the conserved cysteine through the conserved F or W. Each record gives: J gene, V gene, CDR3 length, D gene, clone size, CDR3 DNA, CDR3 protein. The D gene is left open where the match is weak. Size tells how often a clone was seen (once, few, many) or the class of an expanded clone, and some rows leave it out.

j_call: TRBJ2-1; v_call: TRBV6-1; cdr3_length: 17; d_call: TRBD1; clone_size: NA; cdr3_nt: TGTGCCAGCAGGGCGACCTCCGGGACAGGGGGAGGTGGTGAGCAGTTCTTC; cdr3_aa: CASRATSGTGGGGEQFF
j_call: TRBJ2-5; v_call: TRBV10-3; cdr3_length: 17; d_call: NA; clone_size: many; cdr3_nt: TGTGCCATCAGTGACCCCACAAATCGACACCTCCAAGAGACCCAGTACTTC; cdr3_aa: CAISDPTNRHLQETQYF
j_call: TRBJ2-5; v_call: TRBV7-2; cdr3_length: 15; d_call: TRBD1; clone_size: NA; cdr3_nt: TGTGCCAGCAGCTCCCCAGGGGGCGGGCGAGAGACCCAGTACTTC; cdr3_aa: CASSSPGGGRETQYF
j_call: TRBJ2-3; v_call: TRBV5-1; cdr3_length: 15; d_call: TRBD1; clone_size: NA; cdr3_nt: TGCGCCAGCAGCTCAACAGGGGCCGGCACAGATACGCAGTATTTT; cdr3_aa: CASSSTGAGTDTQYF
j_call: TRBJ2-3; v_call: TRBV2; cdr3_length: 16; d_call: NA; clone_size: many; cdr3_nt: TGTGCCAGCAGGAGGACACAGGGTGGACAGAAGGATACGCAGTATTTT; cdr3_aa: CASRRTQGGQKDTQYF
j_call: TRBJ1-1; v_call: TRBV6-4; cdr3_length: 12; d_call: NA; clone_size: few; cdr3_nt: TGTGCCAGCAGTGACTCGACGGGTGAAGCTTTCTTT; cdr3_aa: CASSDSTGEAFF
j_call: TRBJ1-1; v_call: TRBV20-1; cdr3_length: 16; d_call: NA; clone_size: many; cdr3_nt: TGCAGTGCTCTAACCGGACAGTGGGGCGGCAACACTGAAGCTTTCTTT; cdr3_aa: CSALTGQWGGNTEAFF
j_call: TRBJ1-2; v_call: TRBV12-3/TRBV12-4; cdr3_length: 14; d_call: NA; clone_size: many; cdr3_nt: TGTGCCAGCAGTGCTGGGGGGAACAACTATGGCTACACCTTC; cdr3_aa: CASSAGGNNYGYTF
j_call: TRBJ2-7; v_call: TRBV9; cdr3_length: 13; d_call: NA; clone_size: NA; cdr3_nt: TGTGCCAGCAGCGTCGGAGGGGGTAACGAGCAGTACTTC; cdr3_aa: CASSVGGGNEQYF
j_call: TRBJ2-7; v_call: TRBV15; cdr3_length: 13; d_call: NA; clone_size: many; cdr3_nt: TGTGCCACCAGCAGAGACCGGGGAGTCGAGCAGTACTTC; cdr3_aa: CATSRDRGVEQYF
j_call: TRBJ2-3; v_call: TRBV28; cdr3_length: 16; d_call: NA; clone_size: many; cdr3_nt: TGTGCCAGCAGTTTGCTGAGAACCGGGGCCACAGATACGCAGTATTTT; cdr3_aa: CASSLLRTGATDTQYF
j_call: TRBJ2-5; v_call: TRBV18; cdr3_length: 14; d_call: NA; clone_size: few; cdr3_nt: TGTGCCAGCTCCGCCGATGGGGTAGCCGAGACCCAGTACTTC; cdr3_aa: CASSADGVAETQYF
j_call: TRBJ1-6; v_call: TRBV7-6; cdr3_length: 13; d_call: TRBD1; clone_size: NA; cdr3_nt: TGTGCCAGCAGCGTTGACAGGGATTCACCCCTCCACTTT; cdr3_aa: CASSVDRDSPLHF
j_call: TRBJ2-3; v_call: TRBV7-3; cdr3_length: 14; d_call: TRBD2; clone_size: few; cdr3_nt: TGTGCCAGCAGCCCAAGCGCGACTAGCGATACGCAGTATTTT; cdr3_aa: CASSPSATSDTQYF